This T cell receptor beta chain was obtained from a study of regulatory T cells in long-lasting Graves disease. Study-wide results and caveats: Favoring TRBV28, TRBJ1-2 and TRBJ2-5 was a feature seen in persistent disease. The sample size was small, and this may have reduced accuracy.

Time point given: persistent/refractory GD, antithyroid drugs over 5 years with positive TRAb. Extracted PBMC RNA gave rise to the TCR library. The CDR3 length is 19 residues. With V trimmed by 3 bases and J by 7 bases, 20 bases remained unmatched. There are many counts of this clonotype. The antigen is not known. CDR3 regions were amplified by Arm-PCR using iRepertoire HTBI primers to build TCR beta libraries. Each CDR3 protein is one row after TCRdb ran MiXCR on the multiplex PCR reads. The data show around 430,000 distinct CDR3 sequences, with roughly 22% seen just once and about an eighth held by the top ten.

The chain uses TRBV12-3 or TRBV12-4 and TRBJ2-7, with TRBD2 matching over 11 bases. The TCR was taken from a female donor with Graves disease. The sequenced sample was peripheral blood mononuclear cells (PBMCs), obtained when the disease was refractory, from a patient treated with antithyroid drugs. The CDR3: CASSFGAGLAGLPTEEQYF. In DNA, the CDR3 is TGTGCCAGCAGTTTCGGGGCAGGACTAGCGGGCCTTCCCACGGAGGAGCAGTACTTC.